A single sample is the source of the 20 T cell receptor beta chains below, sequenced in a study of blood T cell repertoires in COVID-19 (dated by TCRdb to about 2020). The library was obtained by the immunoSEQ multiplex PCR assay. This is the immuneACCESS table as TCRdb keeps it, with only in-frame sequences that have V and J called. A part of the clones is gone; compared with another copy, unresolved V genes explain less than half, and the rest is unexplained. Present in this sample are roughly 200,000 clones, approximately 80% of which were seen just once. The ten largest clones represent around 6.7% of the sample. The source material was peripheral blood. All receptors come from a woman in her thirties or forties with COVID-19, enrolled during active disease.

This chain links TRBV19 with TRBJ2-7, with 7 bases that match TRBD2. The trim removed 5 bases at V and 4 bases at J, leaving 5 bases unmatched. Germline CDR1 reads LNHDA; CDR2 reads SQIVND (reference sequence). This CDR3 comprises 13 residues. CDR3 residues: CASSAKLAYEQYF. DNA of the CDR3: TGTGCCAGTAGTGCCAAACTAGCGTACGAGCAGTACTTC.

The chain is built from TRBV27 and TRBJ2-1; 9 bases agree with TRBD1. Germline V gene lookup returns CDR1 MNHEY and CDR2 SMNVEV (reference sequence). The CDR3 is made up of 14 amino acids. V was clipped by 6 bases and J by 4 bases; unmatched bases: 4. This chain's CDR3 is CASRTGGGYNEQFF. The CDR3 nucleotides are TGTGCCAGCAGGACAGGGGGGGGGTACAATGAGCAGTTCTTC.

This sequence joins TRBV7-9 and TRBJ1-4, with a tentative D call TRBD1 (5 bases). V gave up 4 bases and J gave up 7 bases, with 13 bases separating them. The CDR3 length is 14 residues. Germline V gives CDR1 SEHNR, CDR2 FQNEAQ (reference sequence). CDR3 bases: TGTGCCAGCAGCTCCGGGGGAATTACTGAAAAACTGTTTTTT. Its protein is CASSSGGITEKLFF.

J is TRBJ2-7 and V is TRBV19; the D is unclear. The V gene lost 3 bases and the J gene lost 1 base, with 7 bases spanning the gap. The CDR3 runs 13 residues. Looked up from germline, CDR1 is LNHDA and CDR2 is SQIVND (reference sequence). CDR3 sequence: CASSITTSYEQYF. For the CDR3, the DNA is TGTGCCAGTAGTATTACTACTTCCTACGAGCAGTACTTC.

The chain carries TRBV11-3 and TRBJ2-1; TRBD1 matches at 8 bases. The trim removed 4 bases at V and 10 bases at J, leaving 9 bases unmatched. CDR3 length: 14 amino acids. Germline assignment: CDR1 SGHNT and CDR2 YENEEA. CDR3 sequence: CASSSIGQGGEQFF. The CDR3 nucleotides read TGTGCCAGCAGCTCAATAGGACAGGGTGGCGAGCAGTTCTTC.

This clone was recorded only once. The genes are TRBV29-1 and TRBJ2-3, with TRBD2 identical over 14 bases. This CDR3 has 16 residues. After removal of 6 bases from V and 2 bases from J, the junction contained 7 bases not matched to a gene. Per germline, CDR1 SQVTM and CDR2 ANQGSEA. The CDR3 DNA sequence: TGCAGCGTCTTTGGACTAGCGGGAGGCTCCACAGATACGCAGTATTTT. It is translated as CSVFGLAGGSTDTQYF.

The gene calls are TRBV15 and TRBJ1-1, with D perhaps matching TRBD1 (5 bases). The CDR3 loop spans 17 amino acids. Germline V gives CDR1 LNHNV, CDR2 YYDKDF (reference sequence). The V end lost 2 bases, the J end lost 0 bases, and 16 bases lay between the germline ends. CDR3 nucleotides: TGTGCCACCAGCAGATCGGGGATGGGACTGATGAACACTGAAGCTTTCTTT. As protein: CATSRSGMGLMNTEAFF.

Written as DNA, the CDR3 is TGTGCCAGGGCGACAGGGGGCGTTGAAGCTTTCTTT. The encoded protein is CARATGGVEAFF. The chain recombines TRBV2 with TRBJ1-1; 10 bases align to TRBD1. CDR3 size: 12 residues. The germline CDR1 and CDR2 sequences are SNHLY and FYNNEI. V shed 9 bases, J shed 7 bases, and the junction held 5 bases outside the gene matches.

This clone was counted only a few times. The genes are TRBV7-9 and TRBJ2-3; tentative D call: TRBD2 (6 bases). CDR1 is SEHNR and CDR2 is FQNEAQ in the germline V gene (reference sequence). The V and J ends lost 8 bases and 0 bases respectively, with 18 bases between them. The CDR3 contains 16 residues. Here the CDR3 reads CASGTVASESTDTQYF. The CDR3 nucleotides are TGTGCCAGCGGCACGGTAGCTAGCGAAAGCACAGATACGCAGTATTTT.

The V and J genes are TRBV6-1 and TRBJ1-2; no clear D gene. CDR3 size: 14 residues. Germline values: CDR1 MNHNS, CDR2 SASEGT. V dropped 3 bases and J dropped 4 bases, with 12 bases sitting between them. The CDR3 here is CASSEPGGGYGYTF. The DNA for the CDR3 is TGTGCCAGCAGTGAGCCGGGCGGAGGCTATGGCTACACCTTC.

The V and J genes are TRBV27 and TRBJ1-6; TRBD1 matches 7 bases. This CDR3 is built from 18 residues. The V gene end was trimmed by 5 bases and the J gene end by 3 bases; junction bases not matched to a gene: 13. Germline V gives CDR1 MNHEY, CDR2 SMNVEV (reference sequence). CDR3 bases: TGTGCCAGCAGTACAAGGACAGGAGATCTCCGCTATAATTCACCCCTCCACTTT. Translated, it gives CASSTRTGDLRYNSPLHF.

The rearrangement joins TRBV29-1 to TRBJ1-1, with D hard to call. V was shortened by 7 bases and J by 1 base, with 13 bases between the two germline ends. CDR1 is SQVTM and CDR2 is ANQGSEA in the germline V gene. The CDR3 loop spans 13 amino acids. In DNA form, the CDR3 reads TGCAGCGCCTACCGCCAGGAGAACACTGAAGCTTTCTTT. Translating it yields CSAYRQENTEAFF.

V usage is TRBV6-5 and J usage is TRBJ1-3; possibly TRBD1 for D (5 bases). V lost 1 base to trimming and J lost 0 bases, with 7 bases between them. The CDR3 spans 15 residues. The germline gives CDR1 MNHEY, CDR2 SVGAGI. CDR3 sequence: CASSYWGDSGNTIYF. The DNA of the CDR3 is TGTGCCAGCAGTTACTGGGGGGACTCTGGAAACACCATATATTTT.

This clone appeared a few times. The chain couples TRBV6-5 to TRBJ2-3, with 11 bases lining up with TRBD2. This CDR3 contains 13 residues. The V and J ends lost 10 bases and 11 bases, in that order; junction bases with no gene match: 11. Germline assignment: CDR1 MNHEY and CDR2 SVGAGI. The CDR3 sequence: CATGTSGPGVQYF. The CDR3 region has the DNA TGTGCCACCGGGACTAGCGGACCAGGGGTGCAGTATTTT.

The rearrangement links TRBV5-4 to TRBJ1-4; 8 bases are shared with TRBD1. Trimming cost V 1 base and J 7 bases; bases outside gene matches: 15. Germline V CDR1 and CDR2: SGHNT, YYREEE (reference sequence). The CDR3 contains 18 residues. In DNA, the CDR3 is TGTGCCAGCAGCTTGAGGGGCCGACAGGGGCGGGATATTGAAAAACTGTTTTTT. It translates to CASSLRGRQGRDIEKLFF.

This clone was recorded at least ten times. The V call is TRBV5-1, the J call TRBJ2-1; D gene ambiguous. The CDR3 consists of 14 residues. Germline V gene lookup returns CDR1 SGHRS and CDR2 YFSETQ. The ends were cut back, 2 bases at V and 10 bases at J, with 16 bases in the middle. The CDR3 reads CASSFNFESREQFF. CDR3 in DNA: TGCGCCAGCAGCTTTAATTTTGAGAGCCGGGAGCAGTTCTTC.

The gene calls are TRBV2 and TRBJ1-4; 8 bases align to TRBD1. Germline V gene lookup returns CDR1 SNHLY and CDR2 FYNNEI. The CDR3 consists of 13 residues. The junction had 6 bases not matched to a gene; V was cut back by 8 bases and J by 7 bases. In DNA form, the CDR3 reads TGTGCCAGCTGCGGTGGACAGGGTGAAAAACTGTTTTTT. This codes for CASCGGQGEKLFF.

The CDR3 loop reads CASSFVAGTDTQYF. The DNA of the CDR3 is TGTGCCAGCAGCTTCGTAGCGGGCACAGATACGCAGTATTTT. This chain connects TRBV7-8 to TRBJ2-3; D might be TRBD2 (6 bases). V lost 3 bases to trimming and J lost 1 base, with 8 bases between them. CDR3 size: 14 residues. The germline CDR1 and CDR2 sequences are SGHVS and FQNEAQ.

V usage is TRBV11-2 and J usage is TRBJ2-4; 10 nucleotides match TRBD2. Germline V gene data show CDR1 as SGHAT and CDR2 as FQNNGV. V gave up 5 bases and J gave up 1 base; unmatched junction bases: 5. This CDR3 region has 16 residues. The CDR3 region has the DNA TGTGCCAGCAGCCCAAGGACTAGCGGTGCCAAAAACATTCAGTACTTC. Translation gives CASSPRTSGAKNIQYF. Full variable domain (missing parts from reference TRBV11-2 and TRBJ2-4): EAGVAQSPRYKIIEKRQSVAFWCNPISGHATLYWYQQILGQGPKLLIQFQNNGVVDDSQLPKDRFSAERLKGVDSTLKIQPAKLEDSAVYLCASSPRTSGAKNIQYFGAGTRLSVL.

The chain has TRBV18 and TRBJ1-1; no firm D call. CDR3 length: 13 residues. CDR1 and CDR2 from the germline V gene are KGHSH and LQKENI. V gave up 2 bases and J gave up 2 bases, with 6 bases separating them. The CDR3 nucleotides are TGTGCCAGCTCACCATTGCTAAACACTGAAGCTTTCTTT. Translating gives CASSPLLNTEAFF.